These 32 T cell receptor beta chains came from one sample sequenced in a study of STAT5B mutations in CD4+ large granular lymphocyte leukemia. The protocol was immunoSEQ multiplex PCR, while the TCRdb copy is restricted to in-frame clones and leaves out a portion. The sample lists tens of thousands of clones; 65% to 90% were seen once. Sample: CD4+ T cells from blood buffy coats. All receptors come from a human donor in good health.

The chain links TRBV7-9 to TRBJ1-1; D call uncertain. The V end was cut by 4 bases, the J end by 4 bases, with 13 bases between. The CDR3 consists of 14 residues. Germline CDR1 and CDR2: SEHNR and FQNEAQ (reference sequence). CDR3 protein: CASSSTSGFTEAFF. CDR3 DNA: TGTGCCAGCAGCTCCACTTCTGGATTCACTGAAGCTTTCTTT.

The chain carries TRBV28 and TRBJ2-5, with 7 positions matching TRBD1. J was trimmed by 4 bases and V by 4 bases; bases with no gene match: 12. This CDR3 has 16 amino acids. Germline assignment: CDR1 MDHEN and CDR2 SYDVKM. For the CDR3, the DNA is TGTGCCAGCAGTTCCCCACAGGGGCCTGGTTTAGAGACCCAGTACTTC. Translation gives CASSSPQGPGLETQYF.

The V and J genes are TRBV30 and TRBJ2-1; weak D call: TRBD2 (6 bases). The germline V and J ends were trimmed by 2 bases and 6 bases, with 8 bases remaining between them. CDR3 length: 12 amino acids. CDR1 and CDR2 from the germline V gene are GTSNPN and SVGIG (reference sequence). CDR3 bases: TGTGCCTGGAGTTTGGGGGGCAATGAGCAGTTCTTC. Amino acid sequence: CAWSLGGNEQFF.

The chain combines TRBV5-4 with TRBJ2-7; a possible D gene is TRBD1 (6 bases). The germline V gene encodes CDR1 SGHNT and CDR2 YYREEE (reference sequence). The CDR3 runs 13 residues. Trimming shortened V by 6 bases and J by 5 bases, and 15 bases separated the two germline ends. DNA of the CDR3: TGTGCCAGCACCAAACAGGGTAGCGACGAGCAGTACTTC. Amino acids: CASTKQGSDEQYF.

The CDR3 here is CASSLEFGLAGTEQYF. CDR3 nucleotides: TGTGCCAGCAGCTTGGAATTTGGACTAGCGGGAACTGAGCAGTACTTC. The chain joins TRBV5-6 to TRBJ2-7; 12 bases are a match to TRBD2. V lost 0 bases to trimming and J lost 7 bases; unmatched junction nucleotides: 8. The CDR3 consists of 16 residues. CDR1 is SGHDT and CDR2 is YYEEEE in the germline V gene.

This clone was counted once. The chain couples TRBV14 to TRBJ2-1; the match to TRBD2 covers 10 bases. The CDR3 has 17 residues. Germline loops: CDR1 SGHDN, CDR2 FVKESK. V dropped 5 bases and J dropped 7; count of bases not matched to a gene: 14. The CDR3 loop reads CASSTLTSGLVGNEQFF. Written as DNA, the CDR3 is TGTGCCAGCAGCACGCTGACTAGCGGGTTGGTTGGGAATGAGCAGTTCTTC.

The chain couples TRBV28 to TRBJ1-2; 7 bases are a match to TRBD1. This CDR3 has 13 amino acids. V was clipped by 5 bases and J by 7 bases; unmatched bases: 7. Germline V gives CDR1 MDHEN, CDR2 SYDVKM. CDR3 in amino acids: CASSPDRVRGYTF. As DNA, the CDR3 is TGTGCCAGCAGTCCTGACAGGGTCCGTGGCTACACCTTC.

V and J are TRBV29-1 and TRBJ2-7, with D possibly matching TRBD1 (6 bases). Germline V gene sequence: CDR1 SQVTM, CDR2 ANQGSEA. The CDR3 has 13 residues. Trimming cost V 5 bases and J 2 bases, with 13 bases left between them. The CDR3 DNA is TGCAGCGTTATCCAGGGGACCACCTACGAGCAGTACTTC. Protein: CSVIQGTTYEQYF.

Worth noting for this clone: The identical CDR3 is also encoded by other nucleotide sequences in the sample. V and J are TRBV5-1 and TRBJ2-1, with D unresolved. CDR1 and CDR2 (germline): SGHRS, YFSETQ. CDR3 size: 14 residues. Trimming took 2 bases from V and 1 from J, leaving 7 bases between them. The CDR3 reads CASSFGNSYNEQFF. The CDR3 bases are TGCGCCAGCAGCTTTGGGAATTCCTACAATGAGCAGTTCTTC.

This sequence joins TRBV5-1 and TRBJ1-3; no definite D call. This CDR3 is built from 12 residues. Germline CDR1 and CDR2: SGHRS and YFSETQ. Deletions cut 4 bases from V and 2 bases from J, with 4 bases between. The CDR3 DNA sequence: TGCGCCAGCAGCGAGACTGGAAACACCATATATTTT. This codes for CASSETGNTIYF.

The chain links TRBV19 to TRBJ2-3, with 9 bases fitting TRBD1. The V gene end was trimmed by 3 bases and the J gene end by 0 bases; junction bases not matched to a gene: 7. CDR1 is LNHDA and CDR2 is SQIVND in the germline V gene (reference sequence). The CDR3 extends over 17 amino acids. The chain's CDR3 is CASSIGTGSKSTDTQYF. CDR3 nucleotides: TGTGCCAGTAGTATTGGGACAGGGTCGAAGAGCACAGATACGCAGTATTTT. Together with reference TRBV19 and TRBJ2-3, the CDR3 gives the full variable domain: DGGITQSPKYLFRKEGQNVTLSCEQNLNHDAMYWYRQDPGQGLRLIYYSQIVNDFQKGDIAEGYSVSREKKESFPLTVTSAQKNPTAFYLCASSIGTGSKSTDTQYFGPGTRLTVL.

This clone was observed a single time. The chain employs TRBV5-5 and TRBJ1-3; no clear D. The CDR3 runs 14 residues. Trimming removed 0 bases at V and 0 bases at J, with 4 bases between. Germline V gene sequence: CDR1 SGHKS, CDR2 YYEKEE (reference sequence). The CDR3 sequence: CASSLEVSGNTIYF. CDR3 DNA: TGTGCCAGCAGCTTGGAAGTCTCTGGAAACACCATATATTTT. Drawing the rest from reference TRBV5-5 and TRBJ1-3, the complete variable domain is DAGVTQSPTHLIKTRGQQVTLRCSPISGHKSVSWYQQVLGQGPQFIFQYYEKEERGRGNFPDRFSARQFPNYSSELNVNALLLGDSALYLCASSLEVSGNTIYFGEGSWLTVV.

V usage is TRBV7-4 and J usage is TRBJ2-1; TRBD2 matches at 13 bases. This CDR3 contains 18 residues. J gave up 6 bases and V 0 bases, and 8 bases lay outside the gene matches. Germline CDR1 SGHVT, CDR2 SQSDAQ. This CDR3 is CASSLARTSGSLCNEQFF. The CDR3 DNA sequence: TGTGCCAGCAGCTTAGCGCGGACTAGCGGGAGCCTTTGCAATGAGCAGTTCTTC.

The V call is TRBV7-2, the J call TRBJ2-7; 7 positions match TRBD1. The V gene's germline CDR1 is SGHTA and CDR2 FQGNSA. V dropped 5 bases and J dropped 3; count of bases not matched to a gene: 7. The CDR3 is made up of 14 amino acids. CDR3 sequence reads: CASSPGQANYEQYF. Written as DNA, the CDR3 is TGTGCCAGCAGCCCTGGACAGGCGAACTACGAGCAGTACTTC.

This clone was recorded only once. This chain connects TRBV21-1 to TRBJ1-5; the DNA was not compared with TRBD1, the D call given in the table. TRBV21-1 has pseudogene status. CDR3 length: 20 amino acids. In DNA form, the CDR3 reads TGTGCCAGCAGCAAACCTTTTAAGGACAGGGGGCGAGGAAGCAATCAGCCCCAGCATTTT. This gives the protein CASSKPFKDRGRGSNQPQHF.

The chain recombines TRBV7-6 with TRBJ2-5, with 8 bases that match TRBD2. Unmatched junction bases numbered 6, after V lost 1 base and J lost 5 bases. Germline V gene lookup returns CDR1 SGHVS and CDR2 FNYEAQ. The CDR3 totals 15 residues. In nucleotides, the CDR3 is TGTGCCAGCAGCTTAGTAGGGATAGCGGGGGAGACCCAGTACTTC. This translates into CASSLVGIAGETQYF. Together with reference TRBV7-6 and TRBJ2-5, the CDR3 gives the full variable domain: GAGVSQSPRYKVTKRGQDVALRCDPISGHVSLYWYRQALGQGPEFLTYFNYEAQQDKSGLPNDRFSAERPEGSISTLTIQRTEQRDSAMYRCASSLVGIAGETQYFGPGTRLLVL.

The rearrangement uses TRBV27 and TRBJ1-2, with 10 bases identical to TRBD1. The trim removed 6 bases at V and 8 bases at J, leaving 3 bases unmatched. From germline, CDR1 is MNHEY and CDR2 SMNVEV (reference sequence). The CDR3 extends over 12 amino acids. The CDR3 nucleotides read TGTGCCAGCAGGACAGGGGGCAGGGGCTACACCTTC. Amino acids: CASRTGGRGYTF.

CDR3 in amino acids: CASSPFRAYDSGNTIYF. In DNA, the CDR3 is TGTGCCAGCAGTCCCTTCCGGGCATATGACTCTGGAAACACCATATATTTT. V and J are TRBV27 and TRBJ1-3, with no clear D. The V and J ends lost 5 bases and 0 bases respectively, with 17 bases between them. The CDR3 length is 17 residues. CDR1 and CDR2 from the germline V gene are MNHEY and SMNVEV (reference sequence).

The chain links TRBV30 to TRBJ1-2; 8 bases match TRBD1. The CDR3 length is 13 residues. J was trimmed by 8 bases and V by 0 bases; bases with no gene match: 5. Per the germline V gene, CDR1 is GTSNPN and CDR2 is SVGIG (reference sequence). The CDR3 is CAWSVQGVGGYTF. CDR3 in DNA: TGTGCCTGGAGTGTACAGGGGGTGGGGGGCTACACCTTC.

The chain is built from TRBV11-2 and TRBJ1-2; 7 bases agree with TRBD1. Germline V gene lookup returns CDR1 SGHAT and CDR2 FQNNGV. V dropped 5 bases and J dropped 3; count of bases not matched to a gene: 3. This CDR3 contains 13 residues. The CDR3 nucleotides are TGTGCCAGCAGCCCTACAGGGGACTATGGCTACACCTTC. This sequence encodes CASSPTGDYGYTF. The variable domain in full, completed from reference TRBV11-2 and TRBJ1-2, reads EAGVAQSPRYKIIEKRQSVAFWCNPISGHATLYWYQQILGQGPKLLIQFQNNGVVDDSQLPKDRFSAERLKGVDSTLKIQPAKLEDSAVYLCASSPTGDYGYTFGSGTRLTVV.

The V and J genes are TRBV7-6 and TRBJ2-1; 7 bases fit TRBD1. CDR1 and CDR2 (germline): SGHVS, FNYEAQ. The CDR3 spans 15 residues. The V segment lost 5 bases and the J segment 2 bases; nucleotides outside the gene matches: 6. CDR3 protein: CASSSYRGPYNEQFF. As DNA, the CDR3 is TGTGCCAGCAGCAGTTACAGGGGCCCCTACAATGAGCAGTTCTTC.

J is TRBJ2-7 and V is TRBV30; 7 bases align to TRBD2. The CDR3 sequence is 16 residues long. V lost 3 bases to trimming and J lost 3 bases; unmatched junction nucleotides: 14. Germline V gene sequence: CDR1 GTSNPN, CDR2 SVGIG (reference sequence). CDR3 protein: CAWRWGGASVGYEQYF. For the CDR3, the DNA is TGTGCCTGGAGATGGGGAGGGGCTAGCGTAGGCTACGAGCAGTACTTC.

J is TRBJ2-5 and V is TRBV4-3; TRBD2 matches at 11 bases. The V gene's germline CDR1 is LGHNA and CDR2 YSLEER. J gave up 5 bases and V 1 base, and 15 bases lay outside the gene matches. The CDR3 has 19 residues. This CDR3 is CASSQGARGTSGSWETQYF. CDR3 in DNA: TGCGCCAGCAGCCAAGGGGCGAGAGGTACTAGCGGGAGTTGGGAGACCCAGTACTTC.

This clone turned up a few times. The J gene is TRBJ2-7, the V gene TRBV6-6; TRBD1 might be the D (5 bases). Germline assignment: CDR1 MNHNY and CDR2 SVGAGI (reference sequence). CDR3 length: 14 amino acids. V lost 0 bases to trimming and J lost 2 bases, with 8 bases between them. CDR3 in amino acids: CASSYSAGPYEQYF. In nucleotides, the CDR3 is TGTGCCAGCAGTTACTCAGCAGGGCCCTACGAGCAGTACTTC.

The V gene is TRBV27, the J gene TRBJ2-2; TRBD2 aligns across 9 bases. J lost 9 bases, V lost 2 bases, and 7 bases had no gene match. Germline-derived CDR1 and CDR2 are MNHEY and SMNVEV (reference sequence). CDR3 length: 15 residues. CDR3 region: CASSLMGSGGRELFF. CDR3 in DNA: TGTGCCAGCAGTTTAATGGGTAGCGGGGGACGGGAGCTGTTTTTT.

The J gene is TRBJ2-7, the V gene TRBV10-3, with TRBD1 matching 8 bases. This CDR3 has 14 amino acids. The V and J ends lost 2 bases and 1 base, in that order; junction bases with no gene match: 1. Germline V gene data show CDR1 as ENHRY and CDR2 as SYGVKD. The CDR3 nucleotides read TGTGCCATCAGTGAGACAGGGGGATCCTACGAGCAGTACTTC. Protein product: CAISETGGSYEQYF.

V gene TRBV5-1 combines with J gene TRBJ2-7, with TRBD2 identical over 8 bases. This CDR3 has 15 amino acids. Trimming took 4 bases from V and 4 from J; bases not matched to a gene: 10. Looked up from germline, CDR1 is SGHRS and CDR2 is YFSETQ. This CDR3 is CASSPGGALHYEQYF. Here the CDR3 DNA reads TGCGCCAGCAGCCCCGGGGGGGCGCTTCATTACGAGCAGTACTTC.

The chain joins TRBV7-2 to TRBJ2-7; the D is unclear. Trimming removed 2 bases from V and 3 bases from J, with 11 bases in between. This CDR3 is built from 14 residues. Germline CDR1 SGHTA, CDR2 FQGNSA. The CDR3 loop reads CASSLPQIDYEQYF. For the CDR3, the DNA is TGTGCCAGCAGCTTACCACAGATCGACTACGAGCAGTACTTC.

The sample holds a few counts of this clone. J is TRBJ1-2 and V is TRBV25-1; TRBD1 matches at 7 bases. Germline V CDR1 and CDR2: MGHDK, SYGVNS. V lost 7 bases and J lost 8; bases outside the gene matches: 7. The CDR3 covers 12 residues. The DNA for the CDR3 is TGTGCCAGCACCTCAATACAGGGGGGCTACACCTTC. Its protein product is CASTSIQGGYTF.

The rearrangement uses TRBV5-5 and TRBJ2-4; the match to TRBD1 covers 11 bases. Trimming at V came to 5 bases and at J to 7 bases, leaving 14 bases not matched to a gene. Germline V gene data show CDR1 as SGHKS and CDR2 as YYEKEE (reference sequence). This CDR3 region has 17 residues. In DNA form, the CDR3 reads TGTGCCAGCAGTATGACCGGGACAGGGGGAGGTGCGAACATTCAGTACTTC. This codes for CASSMTGTGGGANIQYF.

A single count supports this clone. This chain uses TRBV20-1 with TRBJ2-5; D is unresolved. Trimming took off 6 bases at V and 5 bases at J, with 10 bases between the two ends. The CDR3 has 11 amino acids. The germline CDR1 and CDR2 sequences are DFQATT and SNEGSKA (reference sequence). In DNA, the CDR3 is TGCAGTGCCCCTAAACTGGAGACCCAGTACTTC. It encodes CSAPKLETQYF.

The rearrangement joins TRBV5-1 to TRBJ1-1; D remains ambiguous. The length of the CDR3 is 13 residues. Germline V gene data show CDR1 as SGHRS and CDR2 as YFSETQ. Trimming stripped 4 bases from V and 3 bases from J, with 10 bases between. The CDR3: CASSNVRDTEAFF. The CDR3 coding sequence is TGCGCCAGCAGCAATGTAAGGGACACTGAAGCTTTCTTT.